This passage covers 14 T cell receptor beta chains from one sample sequenced in a study of blood T cells in healthy people across ages. The authors ran a second PCR of roughly 7 to 11 cycles using a sample-barcoded 5' primer and a J-beta primer mix. Via MiXCR, TCRdb re-called the 5' RACE reads, giving one row per CDR3 protein. The profile shows 650,000 to 1,000,000 distinct CDR3 sequences, 30% to 45% of them singletons. The specimen was blood. The receptors derive from a man in his late teens or twenties in good health.

For the CDR3, the DNA is TGTGTCAGCAGCAAAACCCCTCAGGGGAACCAAGAGACCCAGTACTTC. This codes for CVSSKTPQGNQETQYF. V and J are TRBV21-1 and TRBJ2-5; whether TRBD1, the table's D call, matches the DNA was not checked. TRBV21-1 has pseudogene status. The CDR3 totals 16 residues.

This clonotype showed up many times. CDR3 sequence reads: CASSPSGIQETQYF. The CDR3 DNA is TGTGCCAGCAGCCCTAGCGGAATCCAAGAGACCCAGTACTTC. J is TRBJ2-5 and V is TRBV7-2; 7 bases agree with TRBD2. V shed 5 bases and J 1 base; nucleotides not matched to a gene: 4. CDR1 is SGHTA and CDR2 is FQGNSA in the germline V gene. This CDR3 contains 14 residues.

The chain is built from TRBV6-1 and TRBJ1-4; D call uncertain. V lost 4 bases, J lost 3 bases, and 12 bases lay in between. CDR1 is MNHNS and CDR2 is SASEGT in the germline V gene. The CDR3 has 15 residues. In nucleotides, the CDR3 is TGTGCCAGCAGTGCGGGAGAGTGGGCTAATGAAAAACTGTTTTTT. Its protein product is CASSAGEWANEKLFF.

CDR3 sequence reads: CASSFQGAGEKLFF. CDR3 coding DNA: TGTGCCAGCAGTTTTCAGGGGGCGGGAGAAAAACTGTTTTTT. The chain couples TRBV6-5 to TRBJ1-4, with TRBD1 matching 8 bases. Germline V lookup: CDR1 MNHEY, CDR2 SVGAGI. The CDR3 spans 14 residues. J gave up 8 bases and V 4 bases, and 6 bases lay outside the gene matches.

In regard to this clonotype: Sequence at one end of the junction differs from germline and may be a read error. The J gene is TRBJ1-2, the V gene TRBV7-2, with 7 bases lining up with TRBD1. The CDR3 covers 14 residues. CDR1 is SGHTA, CDR2 FQGNSA, per germline. The CDR3 sequence is CAGSRQGSNYGYTF. The CDR3 DNA sequence: TGTGCCGGCAGCCGACAGGGATCAAACTATGGCTACACCTTC. The full variable domain, its missing parts supplied by reference TRBV7-2 and TRBJ1-2, is GAGVSQSPSNKVTEKGKDVELRCDPISGHTALYWYRQSLGQGLEFLIYFQGNSAPDKSGLPSDRFSAERTGGSVSTLTIQRTQQEDSAVYLCAGSRQGSNYGYTFGSGTRLTVV.

The chain is built from TRBV9 and TRBJ2-1; 9 bases are a match to TRBD2. The CDR3 covers 20 residues. J was trimmed by 0 bases and V by 0 bases; bases with no gene match: 13. Germline CDR1 reads SGDLS; CDR2 reads YYNGEE. CDR3 DNA: TGTGCCAGCAGCGTAGATGGGGATCGGCGGGGGGGAAGCTCCTACAATGAGCAGTTCTTC. Encoded protein: CASSVDGDRRGGSSYNEQFF.

This clonotype was seen a few times. V is TRBV9 and J is TRBJ2-1; the match to TRBD1 covers 7 bases. CDR3 length equals 16 residues. The V and J ends lost 5 bases and 6 bases, in that order; junction bases with no gene match: 14. Germline V gene lookup returns CDR1 SGDLS and CDR2 YYNGEE. CDR3 nucleotides: TGTGCCAGCAGTGTCCCTCTACAGGGGCTGGTCAATGAGCAGTTCTTC. Amino acid sequence: CASSVPLQGLVNEQFF.

This chain connects TRBV2 to TRBJ2-3; 12 bases fit TRBD1. CDR1 is SNHLY and CDR2 is FYNNEI in the germline V gene. The V segment lost 8 bases and the J segment 7 bases; nucleotides outside the gene matches: 10. The CDR3 totals 15 residues. The CDR3 DNA reads TGTGCCAGCCACAAGGGGACAGGGGGCATAAATACGCAGTATTTT. Translating gives CASHKGTGGINTQYF.

This clonotype was counted only a few times. The chain links TRBV7-9 to TRBJ2-1, with 14 positions matching TRBD2. Losses at the gene ends were 4 bases for V and 1 base for J; bases not matched to a gene: 6. This CDR3 has 18 residues. The germline V gene has CDR1 SEHNR and CDR2 FQNEAQ (reference sequence). The DNA for the CDR3 is TGTGCCAGCAGCTCAGGGACTAGCGGGGGCCATTCCTACAATGAGCAGTTCTTC. Translating gives CASSSGTSGGHSYNEQFF.

This chain connects TRBV12-3 or TRBV12-4 to TRBJ2-1, with no clear D. The CDR3 spans 14 residues. With 5 bases removed from V and 0 bases from J, the gap between germline ends came to 8 bases. The CDR3: CASSVLGSYNEQFF. CDR3 sequence (DNA): TGTGCCAGCAGTGTCCTGGGCTCCTACAATGAGCAGTTCTTC.

The V call is TRBV6-6, the J call TRBJ2-7, with 10 bases lining up with TRBD2. This CDR3 spans 16 amino acids. Germline CDR1 is MNHNY and CDR2 is SVGAGI (reference sequence). Trimming cost V 2 bases and J 7 bases; bases outside gene matches: 11. The CDR3 loop reads CASSYKLAGSYNEQYF. The CDR3 nucleotides read TGTGCCAGCAGTTACAAACTAGCGGGATCCTACAATGAGCAGTACTTC.

V is TRBV29-1 and J is TRBJ2-6, with D unclear. The CDR3 length is 15 residues. Per the germline V gene, CDR1 is SQVTM and CDR2 is ANQGSEA. Trimming cost V 1 base and J 0 bases, with 7 bases left between them. The DNA for the CDR3 is TGCAGCGTTGAAGGTTTGCCCTCTGGGGCCAACGTCCTGACTTTC. Its translation is CSVEGLPSGANVLTF.

CDR3 bases: TGCGCCAGCAGCCAGGACAGGGGGCCGTCAGGGTCACCCCTCCACTTT. Protein product: CASSQDRGPSGSPLHF. The rearrangement joins TRBV4-3 to TRBJ1-6, with 11 bases fitting TRBD1. From germline, CDR1 is LGHNA and CDR2 YSLEER. Trimming removed 3 bases from V and 10 bases from J; junction bases left unmatched: 8. The CDR3 contains 16 residues.

This chain joins TRBV9 and TRBJ2-5; D unresolved. The CDR3 covers 15 residues. Trimming left V 1 base short and J 1 base short, with 11 bases between. The V gene's germline CDR1 is SGDLS and CDR2 YYNGEE. The CDR3 DNA is TGTGCCAGCAGCGTAAACGGGTTGGGCCAAGAGACCCAGTACTTC. As protein: CASSVNGLGQETQYF.